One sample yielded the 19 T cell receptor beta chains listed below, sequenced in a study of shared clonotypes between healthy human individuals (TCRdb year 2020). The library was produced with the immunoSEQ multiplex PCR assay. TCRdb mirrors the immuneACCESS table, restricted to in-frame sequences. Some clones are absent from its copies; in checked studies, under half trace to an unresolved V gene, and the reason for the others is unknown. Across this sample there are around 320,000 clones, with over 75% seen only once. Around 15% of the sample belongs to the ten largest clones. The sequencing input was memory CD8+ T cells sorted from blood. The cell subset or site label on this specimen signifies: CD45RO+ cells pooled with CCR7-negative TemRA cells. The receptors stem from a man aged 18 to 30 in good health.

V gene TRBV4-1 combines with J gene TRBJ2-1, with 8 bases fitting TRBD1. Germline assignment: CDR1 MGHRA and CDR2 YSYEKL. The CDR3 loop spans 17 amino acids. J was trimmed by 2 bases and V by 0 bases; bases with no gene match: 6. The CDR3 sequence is CASSQDPRTGTYNEQFF. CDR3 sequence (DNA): TGCGCCAGCAGCCAAGATCCAAGGACAGGGACCTACAATGAGCAGTTCTTC.

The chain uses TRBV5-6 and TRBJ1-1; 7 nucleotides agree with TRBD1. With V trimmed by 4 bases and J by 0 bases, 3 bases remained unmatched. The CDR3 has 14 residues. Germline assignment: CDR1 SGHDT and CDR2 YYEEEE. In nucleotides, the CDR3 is TGTGCCAGCAGCCTGGACAGGCTGAACACTGAAGCTTTCTTT. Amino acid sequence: CASSLDRLNTEAFF.

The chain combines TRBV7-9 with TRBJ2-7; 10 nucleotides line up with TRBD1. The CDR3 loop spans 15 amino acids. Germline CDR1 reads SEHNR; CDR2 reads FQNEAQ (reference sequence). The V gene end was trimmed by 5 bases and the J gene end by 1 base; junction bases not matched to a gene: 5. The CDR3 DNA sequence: TGTGCCAGCAGCGTGGGACAGGGGACGTCCTACGAGCAGTACTTC. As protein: CASSVGQGTSYEQYF.

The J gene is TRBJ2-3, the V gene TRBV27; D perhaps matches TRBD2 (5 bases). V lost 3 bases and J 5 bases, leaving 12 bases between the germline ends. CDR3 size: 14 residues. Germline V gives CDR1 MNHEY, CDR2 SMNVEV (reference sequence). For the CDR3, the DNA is TGTGCCAGCAGTTTCGGCGGACTTAGAGATACGCAGTATTTT. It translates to CASSFGGLRDTQYF.

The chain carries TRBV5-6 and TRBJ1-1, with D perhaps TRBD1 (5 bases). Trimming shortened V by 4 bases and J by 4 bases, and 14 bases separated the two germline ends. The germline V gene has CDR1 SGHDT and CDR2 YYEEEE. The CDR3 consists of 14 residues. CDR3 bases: TGTGCCAGCAGCCTACCCACAGGTATCACTGAAGCTTTCTTT. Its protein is CASSLPTGITEAFF.

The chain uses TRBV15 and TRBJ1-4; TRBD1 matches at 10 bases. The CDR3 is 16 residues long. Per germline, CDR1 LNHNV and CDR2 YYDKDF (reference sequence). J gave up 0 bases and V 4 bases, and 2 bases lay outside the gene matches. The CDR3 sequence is CATSKGTGATNEKLFF. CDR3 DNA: TGTGCCACCAGCAAAGGGACAGGGGCAACTAATGAAAAACTGTTTTTT.

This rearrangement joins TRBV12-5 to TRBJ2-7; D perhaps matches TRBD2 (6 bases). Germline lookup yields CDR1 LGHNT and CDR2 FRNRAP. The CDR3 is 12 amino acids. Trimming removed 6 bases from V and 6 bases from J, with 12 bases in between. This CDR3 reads CASGEGTLEQYF. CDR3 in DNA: TGTGCTAGTGGCGAAGGGACTCTCGAGCAGTACTTC. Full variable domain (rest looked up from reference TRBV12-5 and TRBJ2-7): DARVTQTPRHKVTEMGQEVTMRCQPILGHNTVFWYRQTMMQGLELLAYFRNRAPLDDSGMPKDRFSAEMPDATLATLKIQPSEPRDSAVYFCASGEGTLEQYFGPGTRLTVT.

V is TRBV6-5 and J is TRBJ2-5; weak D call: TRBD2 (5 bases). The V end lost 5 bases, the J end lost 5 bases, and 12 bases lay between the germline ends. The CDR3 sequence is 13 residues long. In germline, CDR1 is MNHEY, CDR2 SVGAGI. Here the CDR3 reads CASSDEGPETQYF. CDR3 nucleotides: TGTGCCAGCAGTGATGAGGGTCCGGAGACCCAGTACTTC.

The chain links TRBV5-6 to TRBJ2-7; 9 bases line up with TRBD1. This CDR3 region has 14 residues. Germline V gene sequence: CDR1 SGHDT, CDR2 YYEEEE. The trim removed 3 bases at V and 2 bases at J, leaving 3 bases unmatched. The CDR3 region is CASSWDRATYEQYF. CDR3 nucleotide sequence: TGTGCCAGCAGCTGGGACAGGGCTACCTACGAGCAGTACTTC.

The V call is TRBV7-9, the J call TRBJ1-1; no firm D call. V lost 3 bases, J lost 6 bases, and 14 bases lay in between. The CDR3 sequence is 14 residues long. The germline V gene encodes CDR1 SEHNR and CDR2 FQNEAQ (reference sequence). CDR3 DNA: TGTGCCAGCAGCTTCACTGGGTGGAAAGCTGAAGCTTTCTTT. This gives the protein CASSFTGWKAEAFF.

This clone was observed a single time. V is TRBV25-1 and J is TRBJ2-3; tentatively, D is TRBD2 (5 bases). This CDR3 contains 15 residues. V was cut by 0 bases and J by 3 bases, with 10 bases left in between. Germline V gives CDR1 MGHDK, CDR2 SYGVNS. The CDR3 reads CASSEYPGLTDTQYF. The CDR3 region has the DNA TGTGCCAGCAGTGAATATCCGGGATTGACAGATACGCAGTATTTT.

CDR3 sequence (DNA): TGTGCCAGCAGCCCAATGGACAGGGACTCCTACGAGCAGTACTTC. It translates to CASSPMDRDSYEQYF. The J gene is TRBJ2-7, the V gene TRBV5-6; 8 nucleotides line up with TRBD1. Looked up from germline, CDR1 is SGHDT and CDR2 is YYEEEE. The trim removed 4 bases at V and 0 bases at J, leaving 6 bases unmatched. The CDR3 runs 15 residues.

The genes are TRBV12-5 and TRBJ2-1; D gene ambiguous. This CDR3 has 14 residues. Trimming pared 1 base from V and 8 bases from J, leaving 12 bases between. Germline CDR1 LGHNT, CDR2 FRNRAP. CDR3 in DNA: TGTGCTAGTGGTTTGGGCTCCAGGACCGATGAGCAGTTCTTC. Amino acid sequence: CASGLGSRTDEQFF.

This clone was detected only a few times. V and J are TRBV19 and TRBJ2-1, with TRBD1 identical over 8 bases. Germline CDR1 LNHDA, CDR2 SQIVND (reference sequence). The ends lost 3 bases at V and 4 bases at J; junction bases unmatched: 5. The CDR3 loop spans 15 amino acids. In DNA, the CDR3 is TGTGCCAGTAGTATGATGACAGGGGAATACAATGAGCAGTTCTTC. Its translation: CASSMMTGEYNEQFF.

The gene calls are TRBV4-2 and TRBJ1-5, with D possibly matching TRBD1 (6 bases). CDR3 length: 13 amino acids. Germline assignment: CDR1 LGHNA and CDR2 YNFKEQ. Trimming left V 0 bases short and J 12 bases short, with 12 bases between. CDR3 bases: TGTGCCAGCAGCCAAGATCTTGAGGGGGGCCAGCATTTT. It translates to CASSQDLEGGQHF.

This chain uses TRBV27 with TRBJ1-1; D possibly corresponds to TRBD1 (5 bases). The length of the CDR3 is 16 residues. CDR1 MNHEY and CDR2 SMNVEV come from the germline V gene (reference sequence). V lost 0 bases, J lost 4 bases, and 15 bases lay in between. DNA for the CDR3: TGTGCCAGCAGTTTATCAGGAAGGGACCGCGGCACTGAAGCTTTCTTT. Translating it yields CASSLSGRDRGTEAFF.

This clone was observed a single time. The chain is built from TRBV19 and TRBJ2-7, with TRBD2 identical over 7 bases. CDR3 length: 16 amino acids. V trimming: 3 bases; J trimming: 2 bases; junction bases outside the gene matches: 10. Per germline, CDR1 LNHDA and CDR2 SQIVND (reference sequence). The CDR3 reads CASSIVILAGAYEQYF. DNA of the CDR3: TGTGCCAGTAGTATCGTGATTCTGGCGGGAGCCTACGAGCAGTACTTC.

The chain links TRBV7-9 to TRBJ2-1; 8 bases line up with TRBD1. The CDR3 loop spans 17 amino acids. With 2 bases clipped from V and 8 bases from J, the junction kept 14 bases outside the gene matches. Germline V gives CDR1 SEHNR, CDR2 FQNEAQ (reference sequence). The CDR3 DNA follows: TGTGCCAGCAGCTTACCCCTGGAGCGTGGACAGGGCTATGAGCAGTTCTTC. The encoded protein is CASSLPLERGQGYEQFF.

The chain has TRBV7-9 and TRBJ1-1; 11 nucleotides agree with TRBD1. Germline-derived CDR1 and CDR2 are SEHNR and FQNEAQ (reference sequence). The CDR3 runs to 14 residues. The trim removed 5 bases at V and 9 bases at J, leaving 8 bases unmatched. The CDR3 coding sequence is TGTGCCAGCAGCCCCCGGACAGGGGGCGCTAAAGCTTTCTTT. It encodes CASSPRTGGAKAFF.